This T cell receptor (beta chain) is drawn from a study of shared clonotypes between healthy human individuals. The wider study: Donors had three CD4 naive, three CD4 memory, two CD8 naive and one CD8 memory plate apiece.

Germline-derived CDR1 and CDR2 are SGHRS and YFSETQ. The CDR3 has 14 residues. With 3 bases removed from V and 0 bases from J, the gap between germline ends came to 7 bases. Sorted-subset replicate PCRs used roughly 180 ng DNA, some 30,000 T cell genomes. Measured with immunoSEQ multiplex PCR; TCRdb has only the in-frame clones, and not every one. The sample has over 2 million clones; around 96% are singletons. Naive CD8 cells lacked CD45RO, underwent positive selection for CCR7 and left out terminally differentiated effector memory CD45RA+ cells. Adult Caucasians living in Nashville, Tennessee made up all of the donors.

The sample was naive CD8+ T cells sorted from blood. The chain recombines TRBV5-1 with TRBJ2-1; D not certain. The sequence was collected from a man between 18 and 29 years old in good health. The CDR3 sequence is CASSYAYSYNEQFF. The DNA for the CDR3 is TGCGCCAGCAGCTACGCGTACTCCTACAATGAGCAGTTCTTC.